This T cell receptor beta chain was obtained from a study of T cells in Graves' hyperthyroidism and ophthalmopathy. Using RNA transcripts as the source, TCR beta CDR3 regions were amplified. With the HTBI primer set, the TCR CDR3 went through a first round of RT-PCR. Each CDR3 protein is one row after TCRdb ran MiXCR on the multiplex PCR reads. The sample lists about 640,000 distinct CDR3 sequences, less than 25% occurring once. This CDR3 contains 15 residues. Looked up from germline, CDR1 is SGHVS and CDR2 is FQNEAQ. Germline trimming cut 1 base from V and 1 base from J; bases unmatched to any gene: 4. Only a few counts were recorded for this clonotype.

The J gene is TRBJ2-7, the V gene TRBV7-8, with TRBD2 identical over 7 bases. This receptor was identified in a man aged 25-45 years with Graves' ophthalmopathy. The specimen was blood. DNA of the CDR3: TGTGCCAGCAGCTTAGGACTAGCCATTTCCTACGAGCAGTACTTC. Its protein is CASSLGLAISYEQYF.